This is a list of T cell receptor beta chains from one sample in a study of cytomegalovirus exposure and HLA in healthy donors. Produced via immunoSEQ multiplex PCR; TCRdb's table is partial and in-frame only. The data hold about 150,000 clones, with about 80% observed a single time. What was sequenced was PBMCs. The receptors shown here come from a woman between 40 and 50 years old in good health and CMV-seronegative. The CDR3 runs from the conserved cysteine through the conserved F or W. The order of the fields is J gene, clone size, V gene, D gene, CDR3 DNA, CDR3 protein. D genes are given only for firm matches. Rows give clone size only sometimes, using once, few, many, or a class for an expanded clone.

J gene: TRBJ1-3
clone size: once
V gene: TRBV9
D gene: TRBD1
CDR3 DNA: TGTGCCAGCAGCGCGTCAGGGGGCTTTGGAAACACCATATATTTT
CDR3 protein: CASSASGGFGNTIYF

J gene: TRBJ2-1
clone size: .
V gene: TRBV28
D gene: TRBD2
CDR3 DNA: TGTGCCAGCAGTGCGGGAGGGCCTGGCAATGAGCAGTTCTTC
CDR3 protein: CASSAGGPGNEQFF

J gene: TRBJ1-1
clone size: .
V gene: TRBV5-1
D gene: TRBD1
CDR3 DNA: TGCGCCAGCAGCCCGGGGCAGGGGGCGCGGGTAGATGAAGCTTTCTTT
CDR3 protein: CASSPGQGARVDEAFF

J gene: TRBJ2-1
clone size: .
V gene: TRBV7-2
D gene: TRBD1
CDR3 DNA: TGTGCCAGCAGCCCAACCTCGGGACAGGCGCTATACAATGAGCAGTTCTTC
CDR3 protein: CASSPTSGQALYNEQFF

J gene: TRBJ2-1
clone size: few
V gene: TRBV5-1
D gene: TRBD2
CDR3 DNA: TGCGCCAGCAGCTCGGGTACTAGCGGACCTAACTACAATGAGCAGTTCTTC
CDR3 protein: CASSSGTSGPNYNEQFF

J gene: TRBJ2-7
clone size: .
V gene: TRBV5-6
D gene: TRBD1
CDR3 DNA: TGTGCCAGCAGCTCAACCGGGACAGGGGGCTCCTACGAGCAGTACTTC
CDR3 protein: CASSSTGTGGSYEQYF

J gene: TRBJ2-5
clone size: .
V gene: TRBV5-1
D gene: .
CDR3 DNA: TGCGCCAGCAGCTTGGCGGGTGAGACCCAGTACTTC
CDR3 protein: CASSLAGETQYF

J gene: TRBJ1-2
clone size: .
V gene: TRBV10-3
D gene: TRBD1
CDR3 DNA: TGTGCCATCAGTGAGTCGGACAGGGCTGGCTACACCTTC
CDR3 protein: CAISESDRAGYTF

J gene: TRBJ2-5
clone size: .
V gene: TRBV7-9
D gene: .
CDR3 DNA: TGTTCCAGCAGCTTCCGACAGCAAGAGACCCAGTACTTC
CDR3 protein: CSSSFRQQETQYF

J gene: TRBJ1-6
clone size: .
V gene: TRBV11-3
D gene: .
CDR3 DNA: TGTGCCAGCAGCACCGTCGCAGGGTTTTCACCCCTCCACTTT
CDR3 protein: CASSTVAGFSPLHF

J gene: TRBJ1-4
clone size: .
V gene: TRBV18
D gene: TRBD1
CDR3 DNA: TGTGCCAGCTCACCTGACAGGGGTGATGAAAAACTGTTTTTT
CDR3 protein: CASSPDRGDEKLFF

J gene: TRBJ2-1
clone size: .
V gene: TRBV7-2
D gene: .
CDR3 DNA: TGTGCCAGCAGGCGAGATAGCGGTACCTACAATGAGCAGTTCTTC
CDR3 protein: CASRRDSGTYNEQFF

J gene: TRBJ2-3
clone size: .
V gene: TRBV28
D gene: .
CDR3 DNA: TGTGCCAGCAGAGTCAGGAGCACAGATACGCAGTATTTT
CDR3 protein: CASRVRSTDTQYF

J gene: TRBJ1-1
clone size: .
V gene: TRBV5-1
D gene: .
CDR3 DNA: TGCGCCAGCAGCTGGGGCCCTGCTGGCACTGAAGCTTTCTTT
CDR3 protein: CASSWGPAGTEAFF

J gene: TRBJ2-5
clone size: .
V gene: TRBV15
D gene: TRBD1
CDR3 DNA: TGTGCCACCAGCCGGGACAGGCAAGAGACCCAGTACTTC
CDR3 protein: CATSRDRQETQYF

J gene: TRBJ1-2
clone size: .
V gene: TRBV7-2
D gene: .
CDR3 DNA: TGTGCCAGCAGTCGCCTGGCGGGGTTGCTAGACTATGGCTACACCTTC
CDR3 protein: CASSRLAGLLDYGYTF

J gene: TRBJ2-5
clone size: .
V gene: TRBV7-3
D gene: TRBD1
CDR3 DNA: TGTGCCAGCAGGTTCCCGGGACAGGGACAAGAGACCCAGTACTTC
CDR3 protein: CASRFPGQGQETQYF

J gene: TRBJ2-2
clone size: .
V gene: TRBV5-8
D gene: TRBD1
CDR3 DNA: TGTGCCAGCAGCTTTGGGGACAGGGGGACCGGGGAGCTGTTTTTT
CDR3 protein: CASSFGDRGTGELFF

J gene: TRBJ1-5
clone size: once
V gene: TRBV7-9
D gene: TRBD1
CDR3 DNA: TGTGCCAGCAGCTATACAGGGGGCAATCAGCCCCAGCATTTT
CDR3 protein: CASSYTGGNQPQHF

J gene: TRBJ1-4
clone size: .
V gene: TRBV10-1
D gene: .
CDR3 DNA: TGCGCCAGCAGTGAGTGTGCCCACGGCAGGGGAATTGAGGTCGTAGCAAAACTGTTTTTT
CDR3 protein: CASSECAHGRGIEVVAKLFF

J gene: TRBJ1-2
clone size: .
V gene: TRBV4-3
D gene: .
CDR3 DNA: TGCGCCAGCAGCCAAGAGACAGTTAAGCTCTATGGCTACACCTTC
CDR3 protein: CASSQETVKLYGYTF

J gene: TRBJ2-3
clone size: .
V gene: TRBV7-6
D gene: TRBD2
CDR3 DNA: TGTGCCAGCAGCTTGCGCAGCGGGGGTCGAGCAGATACGCAGTATTTT
CDR3 protein: CASSLRSGGRADTQYF

J gene: TRBJ1-6
clone size: few
V gene: TRBV28
D gene: .
CDR3 DNA: TGTGCCAGCAGTTTACCCGGTTCACCCCTCCACTTT
CDR3 protein: CASSLPGSPLHF

J gene: TRBJ1-2
clone size: once
V gene: TRBV11-3
D gene: TRBD1
CDR3 DNA: TGTGCCAGCAGCCAATCTACAGGGGGTTACTATGGCTACACCTTC
CDR3 protein: CASSQSTGGYYGYTF

J gene: TRBJ2-7
clone size: .
V gene: TRBV4-1
D gene: TRBD1
CDR3 DNA: TGCGCCAGCAGCCAAGGGCCGGGACAGGGATACGCCGAGCAGTACTTC
CDR3 protein: CASSQGPGQGYAEQYF